This paragraph reports one T cell receptor (beta chain). Profiled with immunoSEQ multiplex PCR; TCRdb holds only in-frame clones, not every one. The sample comprises under 75,000 clones, 84% of which are singletons, and about 0.72% rests with the top ten. The data stem from a study of OX40 agonist ivuxolimab in advanced cancers. This clonotype originated in an adult with an advanced solid tumor such as melanoma, head and neck, liver or kidney cancer. The sequences come from CD4+ or CD8+ T cells sorted from blood, collected in a trial of the OX40 agonist ivuxolimab.

Here the CDR3 DNA reads TGTGCCAGCAGCTTAGACGGTTACTACAATGAGCAGTTCTTC. Residues: CASSLDGYYNEQFF. This chain links TRBV11-3 with TRBJ2-1; D unclear. CDR3 length: 14 residues. Germline values: CDR1 SGHNT, CDR2 YENEEA. V gave up 0 bases and J gave up 3 bases, with 6 bases separating them.